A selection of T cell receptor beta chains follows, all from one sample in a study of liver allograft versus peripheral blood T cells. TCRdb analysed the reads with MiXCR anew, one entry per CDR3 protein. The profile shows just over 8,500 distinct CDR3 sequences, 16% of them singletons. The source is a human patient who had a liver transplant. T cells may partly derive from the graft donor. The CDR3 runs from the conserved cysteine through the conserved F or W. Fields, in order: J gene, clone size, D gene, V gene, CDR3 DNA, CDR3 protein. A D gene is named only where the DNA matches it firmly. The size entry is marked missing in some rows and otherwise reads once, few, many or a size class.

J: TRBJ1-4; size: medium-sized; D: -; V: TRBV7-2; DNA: TGTGCCAGCAGCTTAGATTGGGGTAGATCTAATGAAAAACTGTTTTTT; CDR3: CASSLDWGRSNEKLFF
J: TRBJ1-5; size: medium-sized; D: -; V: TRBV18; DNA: TGTGCCAGCTCACCAGGGGTGGAACAGCCCCAGCATTTT; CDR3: CASSPGVEQPQHF
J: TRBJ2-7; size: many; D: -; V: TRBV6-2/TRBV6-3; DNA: TGTGCCATTCAATTCCACGGGAACTCCTACGAGCAGTACTTC; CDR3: CAIQFHGNSYEQYF
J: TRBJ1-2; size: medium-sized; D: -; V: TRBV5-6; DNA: TGTGCCAGCACACTTCAAGGGGCCTATGGCTACACCTTC; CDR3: CASTLQGAYGYTF
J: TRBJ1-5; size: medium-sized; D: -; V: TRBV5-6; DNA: TGTGCCAGCAGCTTGGGGGCCTCTACAGGGTCGAAGAACAATCAGCCCCAGCATTTT; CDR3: CASSLGASTGSKNNQPQHF
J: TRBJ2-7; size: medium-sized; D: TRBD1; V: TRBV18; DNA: TGTGCCAGCTCACCAATAGGACAGGGGTCCTACGAGCAGTACTTC; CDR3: CASSPIGQGSYEQYF
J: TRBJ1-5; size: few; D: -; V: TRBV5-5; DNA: TGTGCCAGCAGCACGGACCGAAATCAGCCCCAGCATTTT; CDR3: CASSTDRNQPQHF
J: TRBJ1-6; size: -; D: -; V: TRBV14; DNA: TGTGCCAGCAGCCAAGATCTAAGAGTATGGGGTTCACCCCTCCACTTT; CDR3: CASSQDLRVWGSPLHF
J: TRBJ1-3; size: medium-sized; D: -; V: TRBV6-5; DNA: TGTGCCAGCAGCCGTGACGCCCCAGGTGGGGCTGGGGGAAACACCATATATTTT; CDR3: CASSRDAPGGAGGNTIYF
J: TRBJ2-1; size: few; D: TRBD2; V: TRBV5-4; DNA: TGTGCCAGCAGCCCCCCTCGCGGGGGGGCCCCCAATGAGCAGTTCTTC; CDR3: CASSPPRGGAPNEQFF
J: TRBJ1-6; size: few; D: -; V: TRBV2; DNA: TGTGCCAGCCTTGGGAAATGGAGGTCACCCCTCCACTTT; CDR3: CASLGKWRSPLHF
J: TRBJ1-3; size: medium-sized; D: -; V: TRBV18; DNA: TGTGCCAGCTCACCACGTGCGGACAGCGGCTCTGGAAACACCATATATTTT; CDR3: CASSPRADSGSGNTIYF
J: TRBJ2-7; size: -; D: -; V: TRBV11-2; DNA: TGTGCCAGCAGCTCAAGCCCCTTAGACAGCTACGAGCAGTACTTC; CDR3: CASSSSPLDSYEQYF
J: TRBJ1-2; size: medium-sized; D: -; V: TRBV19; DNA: TGTGCCAGTAGTATTGGGGGCCAGCCCGTATCTGGTGGCTACACCTTC; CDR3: CASSIGGQPVSGGYTF
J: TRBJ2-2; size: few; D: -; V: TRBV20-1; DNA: TGCAGTGCTAGAAGAGACCCCTCGAGCACCGGGGAGCTGTTTTTT; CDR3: CSARRDPSSTGELFF
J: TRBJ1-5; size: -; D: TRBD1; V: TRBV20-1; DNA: TGCAGTGCTAGCGGTCCAGGGGGAGGAGGTAGCAATCAGCCCCAGCATTTT; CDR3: CSASGPGGGGSNQPQHF
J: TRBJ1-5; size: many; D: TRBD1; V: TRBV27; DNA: TGTGCCAGCAGTCCCGGGACAGGGGTTCGTCAGCCCCAGCATTTT; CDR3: CASSPGTGVRQPQHF
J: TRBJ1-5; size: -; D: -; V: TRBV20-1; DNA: TGCAGTGCTAGTCTGGCCCCGGGTCAGCCCCAGCATTTT; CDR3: CSASLAPGQPQHF
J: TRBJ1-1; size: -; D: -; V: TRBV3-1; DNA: TGTGCCAGCAGCCGAGCTTTTCGTGAGACCGCGGGGGCTTTCTTT; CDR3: CASSRAFRETAGAFF
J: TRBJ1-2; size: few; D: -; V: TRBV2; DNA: TGTGCCAGCAGAATCAACAGGGACGCTGGCTATGGCTACACCTTC; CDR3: CASRINRDAGYGYTF
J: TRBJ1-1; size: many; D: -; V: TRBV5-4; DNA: TGTGCCAGCAGCTTGGGGGGGTTTACAGGGAACACTGAAGCTTTCTTT; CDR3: CASSLGGFTGNTEAFF
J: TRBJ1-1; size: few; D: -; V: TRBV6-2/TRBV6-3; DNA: TGTGCCAGCAGTTACAGGGGTGGCACTGAAGCTTTCTTT; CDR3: CASSYRGGTEAFF
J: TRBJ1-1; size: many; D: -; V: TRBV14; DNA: TGTGCCACCCAGAGGCTGTTGAACACTGAAGCTTTCTTT; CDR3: CATQRLLNTEAFF
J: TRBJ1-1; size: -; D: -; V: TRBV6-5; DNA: TGTGCCAGCAGTTACGGGGGGGCCCAGAACACTGAAGCTTTCTTT; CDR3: CASSYGGAQNTEAFF
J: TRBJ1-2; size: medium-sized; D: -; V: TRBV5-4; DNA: TGTGCCAGCAGCCCCGAGGGAGGTAGAGATGGCTACACCTTC; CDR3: CASSPEGGRDGYTF
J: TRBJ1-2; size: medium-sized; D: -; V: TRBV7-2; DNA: TGTGCCAGCAGCTTGGGGGTTGGTGGCTATGGCTACACCTTC; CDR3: CASSLGVGGYGYTF
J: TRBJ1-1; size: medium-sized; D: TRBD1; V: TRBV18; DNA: TGTGCCAGCTCACCCGACAGGGCGACTGAAGCTTTCTTT; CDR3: CASSPDRATEAFF
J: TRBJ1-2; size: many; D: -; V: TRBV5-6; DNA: TGTGCCAGCAGCTTGTTTAAGGGCTATGGCTACACCTTC; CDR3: CASSLFKGYGYTF
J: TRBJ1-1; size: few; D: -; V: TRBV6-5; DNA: TGTGCCAGCAGTTATCGGGGCCGGATGAACACTGAAGCTTTCTTT; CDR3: CASSYRGRMNTEAFF
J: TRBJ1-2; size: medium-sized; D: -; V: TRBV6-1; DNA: TGTGCCAGCAGCCGGGACGGATCCTATGGCTACACCTTC; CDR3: CASSRDGSYGYTF
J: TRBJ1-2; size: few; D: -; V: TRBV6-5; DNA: TGTGCCACCTCAGAACAGGTGACCAACTATGGCTACACCTTC; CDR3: CATSEQVTNYGYTF
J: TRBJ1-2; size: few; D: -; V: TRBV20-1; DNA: TGCAGTGCTAGAGAGGGGAACTATGGCTACACCTTC; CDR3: CSAREGNYGYTF
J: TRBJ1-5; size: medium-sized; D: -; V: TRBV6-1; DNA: TGTGCCAGCAGTCCGGGGGTCAATCAGCCCCAGCATTTT; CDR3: CASSPGVNQPQHF
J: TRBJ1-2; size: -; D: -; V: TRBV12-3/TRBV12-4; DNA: TGTGCCAGCAGCGGACAGTCGTATGGCTACACCTTC; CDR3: CASSGQSYGYTF
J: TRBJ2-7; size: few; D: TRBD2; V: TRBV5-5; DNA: TGTGCCAGCAGCTTATTAGCGGGGGGCCTCTCCTACGAGCAGTACTTC; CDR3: CASSLLAGGLSYEQYF
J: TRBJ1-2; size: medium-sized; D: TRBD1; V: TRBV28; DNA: TGTGCCAGCAGTTTCCGACAGGGGCGCCGTCCTAACTATGGCTACACCTTC; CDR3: CASSFRQGRRPNYGYTF
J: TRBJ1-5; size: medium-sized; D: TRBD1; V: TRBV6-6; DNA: TGTGCCAGCAGTTCACCCACAACAGGGGTGGGCAATCAGCCCCAGCATTTT; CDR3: CASSSPTTGVGNQPQHF
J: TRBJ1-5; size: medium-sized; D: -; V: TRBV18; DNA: TGTGCCAGCTCACCAGCAGGGACTCAGCCCCAGCATTTT; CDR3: CASSPAGTQPQHF
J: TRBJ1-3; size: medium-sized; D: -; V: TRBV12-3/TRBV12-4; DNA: TGTGCCAGCAGTTTAGAGGGCCGCTCTGGAAACACCATATATTTT; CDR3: CASSLEGRSGNTIYF
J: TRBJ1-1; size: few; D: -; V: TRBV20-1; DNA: TGCAGTGCTAGGAGGGGGGTTGGGAACACTGAAGCTTTCTTT; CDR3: CSARRGVGNTEAFF
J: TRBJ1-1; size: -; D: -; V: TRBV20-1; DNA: TGCAGTGCTAGAGGGGAGGACGGCACTGAAGCTTTCTTT; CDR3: CSARGEDGTEAFF
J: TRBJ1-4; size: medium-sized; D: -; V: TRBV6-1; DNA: TGTGCCAGCAGCCTGACACTCCGAGATGAAAAACTGTTTTTT; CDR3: CASSLTLRDEKLFF
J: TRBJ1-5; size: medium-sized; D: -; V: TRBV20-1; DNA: TGCAGTGCTAGGTCCGGGACCGAAGGCAATCAGCCCCAGCATTTT; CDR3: CSARSGTEGNQPQHF
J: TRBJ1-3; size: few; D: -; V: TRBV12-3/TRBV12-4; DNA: TGTGCCAGCAGTTTGTGGGTTGCGGGAGGAAACACCATATATTTT; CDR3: CASSLWVAGGNTIYF
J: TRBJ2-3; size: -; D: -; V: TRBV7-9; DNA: TGTGCCAGCAGCTCTATCACAGATACGCAGTATTTT; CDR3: CASSSITDTQYF